Listed below are T cell receptor beta chains from one sample, sequenced in a study of T-cell reconstitution after alpha-beta-depleted transplantation in children. One entry per CDR3 protein results from TCRdb running MiXCR on the PCR reads. The sample yields about 610,000 distinct CDR3 sequences, 10% to 13% seen once. Sequencing used PBMCs from the stem cell graft donor, obtained from the stem cell graft. These receptors were collected from a human donor who donated a stem cell graft to a child with acute myeloid leukemia. CDR3s include the opening cysteine and the closing phenylalanine or tryptophan. The D gene is left open where the match is weak. Size is stated for part of the rows, as once, few or many counts, or as a class when the clone is expanded.

>NA|TRBV6-2/TRBV6-3|TRBJ2-1|NA
CASSSGGQIPNEQFF
TGTGCCAGCAGTTCGGGGGGACAGATTCCCAATGAGCAGTTCTTC
>NA|TRBV7-6|TRBJ2-3|TRBD2
CASSLPGGLVVHTQYF
TGTGCCAGCAGCTTACCGGGGGGACTAGTAGTTCATACGCAGTATTTT
>few|TRBV9|TRBJ2-7|NA
CASSSDGGAASYEQYF
TGTGCCAGCAGCTCAGACGGGGGCGCAGCCTCCTACGAGCAGTACTTC
>many|TRBV5-1|TRBJ2-5|NA
CASSLQPGQETQYF
TGCGCCAGCAGCTTGCAGCCAGGGCAGGAGACCCAGTACTTC
>few|TRBV20-1|TRBJ2-7|TRBD2
CSARILTSGMGREQYF
TGCAGTGCTAGAATCCTGACTAGCGGGATGGGAAGGGAGCAGTACTTC
>many|TRBV7-2|TRBJ1-1|TRBD1
CASSFRGRGNTEAFF
TGTGCCAGCAGCTTCAGGGGGCGGGGGAACACTGAAGCTTTCTTT
>few|TRBV2|TRBJ2-7|TRBD1
CASSESWDRPYEQYF
TGTGCCAGCAGTGAAAGCTGGGACAGGCCCTACGAGCAGTACTTC
>NA|TRBV5-1|TRBJ2-1|TRBD2
CASSSGTSGGYNEQFF
TGCGCCAGCAGCTCGGGGACTAGCGGAGGATACAATGAGCAGTTCTTC
>NA|TRBV20-1|TRBJ1-1|NA
CCARDLPGPGMNTEAFF
TGCTGTGCTAGAGATCTACCGGGACCGGGGATGAACACTGAAGCTTTCTTT
>NA|TRBV14|TRBJ2-7|TRBD2
CASSQEINEAGASYEQYF
TGTGCCAGCAGCCAAGAGATCAACGAAGCGGGAGCCTCCTACGAGCAGTACTTC
>many|TRBV5-1|TRBJ2-3|TRBD2
CASMLAGSTDTQYF
TGCGCCAGCATGCTAGCGGGGTCCACAGATACGCAGTATTTT
>many|TRBV20-1|TRBJ2-1|NA
CSARGPKYGNEQFF
TGCAGTGCTAGGGGCCCGAAATACGGCAATGAGCAGTTCTTC
>NA|TRBV20-1|TRBJ2-3|NA
CSARNPPGTDTQYF
TGCAGTGCTAGAAACCCTCCTGGCACAGATACGCAGTATTTT
>many|TRBV7-2|TRBJ2-1|TRBD2
CASSLGGRGNEQFF
TGTGCCAGCAGCTTAGGCGGGAGGGGAAATGAGCAGTTCTTC
>many|TRBV20-1|TRBJ2-3|TRBD2
CSAAGLAGGSTDTQYF
TGCAGTGCTGCGGGACTAGCGGGAGGGAGCACAGATACGCAGTATTTT
>many|TRBV2|TRBJ2-3|TRBD2
CASRTRTSSGPTDTQYF
TGTGCCAGCAGAACCAGGACTAGCTCGGGGCCCACAGATACGCAGTATTTT
>many|TRBV7-2|TRBJ2-5|NA
CASSFNGDQETQYF
TGTGCCAGCAGCTTCAACGGGGACCAAGAGACCCAGTACTTC
>few|TRBV20-1|TRBJ2-1|NA
CSPWGNLYNEQFF
TGCAGTCCATGGGGGAATCTCTACAATGAGCAGTTCTTC
>NA|TRBV6-1|TRBJ2-1|NA
CASSSFALMGQRHNEQFF
TGTGCCAGCAGCTCCTTCGCCCTGATGGGGCAAAGACACAATGAGCAGTTCTTC
>many|TRBV10-3|TRBJ2-3|TRBD2
CAIKERDTDTQYF
TGTGCCATCAAGGAGCGGGACACAGATACGCAGTATTTT
>few|TRBV30|TRBJ1-4|NA
CAWSGDPLTNEKLFF
TGTGCCTGGAGTGGGGATCCACTAACTAATGAAAAACTGTTTTTT
>few|TRBV6-1|TRBJ1-6|TRBD1
CASSEVAGGHSPLHF
TGTGCCAGCAGTGAAGTGGCAGGGGGGCATTCACCCCTCCACTTT
>NA|TRBV30|TRBJ2-1|TRBD1
CAWKGASSYNEQFF
TGTGCCTGGAAGGGGGCGAGCTCCTACAATGAGCAGTTCTTC